This TCR beta chain was observed in a study of blood T cell dynamics during melanoma immunotherapy. Study-level results: Immune-effector CD8+ cells best matched cell-free DNA CDR3 sequences and were most clonal. It remained unknown if the driving T cell clones were melanoma-specific.

Concerning this clone: The target antigen is unknown.

J lost 16 bases, V lost 4 bases, and 4 bases had no gene match. Per germline, CDR1 SNHLY and CDR2 FYNNEI. The CDR3 contains 11 residues. Time point here: pre-treatment baseline. Prior systemic cancer therapy, immunosuppressant use and other active malignancies excluded patients. For sorted CD8+ subsets, all extracted DNA was loaded. TCRdb keeps only in-frame clones here, not all; method: immunoSEQ multiplex PCR. The sample includes about 14,000 clones, roughly nine tenths seen only once; the top ten take roughly 0.2%. The sample in question was effector memory CD8+ T cells from blood, obtained from a patient treated with checkpoint blockade. The receptor was isolated from a human donor with melanoma. This chain joins TRBV2 and TRBJ2-1, with 10 nucleotides matching TRBD2. The CDR3 DNA reads TGTGCCAGCAGTGGACTAGCGGGTCCCTTCTTC. Protein sequence: CASSGLAGPFF.